Listed below are T cell receptor beta chains from one sample, sequenced in a study of blood T cell repertoires in COVID-19. The table came from immunoSEQ multiplex PCR; TCRdb's copy has only in-frame clones and leaves some out. The table lists 93,000 or so clones, around 90% of them singletons, with 15% to 20% in the top ten. The sequencing sample was made of peripheral blood. Receptor source: a woman older than 75 in a cohort sampled during active COVID-19. Each CDR3 is given with its conserved first and last residue. D genes are given only for firm matches. Clone size is stated in some rows and not others, as once, few, many or a class when expanded.

clone_size	d_call	v_call	j_call	cdr3_aa	cdr3_nt
.	TRBD1	TRBV6-5	TRBJ1-4	CASSVTGGEKLFF	TGTGCCAGCAGCGTGACAGGGGGGGAAAAACTGTTTTTT
.	.	TRBV28	TRBJ1-3	CASRQGFSGNTIYF	TGTGCCAGCAGGCAGGGATTCTCTGGAAACACCATATATTTT
.	.	TRBV15	TRBJ2-3	CATSLRSGGTDTQYF	TGTGCCACCAGCCTACGCTCCGGAGGAACAGATACGCAGTATTTT
.	.	TRBV19	TRBJ2-2	CASTLGQWGTGELFF	TGTGCCAGTACCCTAGGACAGTGGGGCACCGGGGAGCTGTTTTTT
.	.	TRBV10-3	TRBJ2-2	CAISGLIGAGPGELFF	TGTGCCATCAGTGGACTGATTGGGGCTGGTCCCGGGGAGCTGTTTTTT
.	TRBD1	TRBV24-1	TRBJ1-2	CATSEPGTGRYGYTF	TGTGCCACCAGTGAGCCCGGGACAGGGCGGTATGGCTACACCTTC
.	TRBD2	TRBV12-5	TRBJ2-7	CASGLDGTRASYEQYF	TGTGCTAGTGGTTTGGACGGGACTAGGGCCTCCTACGAGCAGTACTTC
.	.	TRBV7-9	TRBJ1-2	CASSSPPGLGYTF	TGTGCCAGCAGCTCCCCTCCGGGGTTAGGCTACACCTTC
.	.	TRBV7-9	TRBJ2-2	CASSLSGELFF	TGTGCCAGCAGTCTTTCCGGGGAGCTGTTTTTT
.	TRBD1	TRBV6-6	TRBJ1-1	CASSYAGQTEAFF	TGTGCCAGCAGTTACGCGGGACAGACTGAAGCTTTCTTT
.	TRBD1	TRBV15	TRBJ2-4	CATSALTRGTENIQYF	TGTGCCACCAGCGCACTCACTAGAGGGACAGAAAACATTCAGTACTTC
.	.	TRBV7-2	TRBJ1-2	CASSLVGAGRGGYTF	TGTGCCAGCAGCTTAGTGGGCGCGGGGCGGGGTGGCTACACCTTC
.	.	TRBV10-3	TRBJ1-6	CAISEEQDSSPLHF	TGTGCCATCAGTGAGGAGCAGGACTCGTCACCCCTCCACTTT
.	.	TRBV6-5	TRBJ1-3	CASSSPGSGNTIYF	TGTGCCAGCAGTTCTCCGGGGTCTGGAAACACCATATATTTT
.	.	TRBV3-1/TRBV3-2	TRBJ1-5	CASSQGGYGGGNQPQHF	TGTGCCAGCAGCCAAGGTGGTTATGGGGGGGGCAATCAGCCCCAGCATTTT
.	TRBD1	TRBV25-1	TRBJ2-5	CASSAGQGPPETQYF	TGTGCCAGCAGTGCTGGACAGGGACCTCCAGAGACCCAGTACTTC
.	.	TRBV6-5	TRBJ2-7	CASSYEGIREQYF	TGTGCCAGCAGTTATGAGGGAATACGCGAGCAGTACTTC
few	.	TRBV7-9	TRBJ2-7	CASSLAQSYEQYF	TGTGCCAGCAGCTTAGCCCAGTCTTACGAGCAGTACTTC
.	.	TRBV4-1	TRBJ2-7	CASSQDPGAGVGSSYEQYF	TGCGCCAGCAGCCAAGATCCTGGGGCAGGGGTAGGGAGTTCCTACGAGCAGTACTTC
.	.	TRBV3-1/TRBV3-2	TRBJ2-3	CASSHGTDTQYF	TGTGCCAGCAGCCACGGCACAGATACGCAGTATTTT
.	TRBD2	TRBV6-1	TRBJ2-1	CASSANPLAGGRNEQFF	TGTGCCAGCAGTGCCAACCCACTAGCGGGAGGGAGAAATGAGCAGTTCTTC